This TCR beta chain was captured in a study of blood T cell repertoires in COVID-19. Across the study: The United States, Italy and Spain supplied acute and convalescent COVID-19 samples. Sources were T cells, B-cell-depleted T cells, or PBMCs; the material itself was cDNA or gDNA.

Original processing methods: Quantification of nucleated cells was approximated via reference gene primer amplification. Sequenced by immunoSEQ multiplex PCR; TCRdb stores in-frame clones only, minus some. The V and J calls and clone size are taken from that table; D and trimming were inferred from the DNA. The data show 250,000 to 350,000 clones, with roughly nine tenths seen just once and nearly 6.5% held by the top ten. After removal of 0 bases from V and 4 bases from J, the junction contained 2 bases not matched to a gene. This CDR3 contains 14 residues. Germline V gene data show CDR1 as SGDLS and CDR2 as YYNGEE.

The chain couples TRBV9 to TRBJ2-3; 7 positions match TRBD1. The specimen sequenced was peripheral blood. This clonotype originated in a man aged 18 to 35 who had recovered from COVID-19. The CDR3 sequence is CASSVGGGPDTQYF. The CDR3 DNA reads as TGTGCCAGCAGCGTAGGAGGGGGCCCAGATACGCAGTATTTT.